A single sample is the source of the 8 T cell receptor beta chains below, sequenced in a study of T cells in localized non-small cell lung cancer (dated by TCRdb to the early 2020s). Libraries were made using the immunoSEQ multiplex PCR assay. Not all clones reach the TCRdb copy of this immuneACCESS table, which keeps in-frame sequences only. Checked studies attribute under half of the gap to unresolved V genes and leave the rest unexplained. The sample yields just under 20,000 clones; 75% to 85% were counted once. About 4.6% of the sample comes from the top ten. The specimen comprised peripheral blood, sampled before any cancer treatment. Every receptor here comes from a man between 40 and 70 years old with stage I lung adenocarcinoma.

This clone was picked up one time. The chain combines TRBV6-5 with TRBJ2-1; weak D call: TRBD1 (6 bases). Germline-derived CDR1 and CDR2 are MNHEY and SVGAGI. The V and J ends lost 6 bases and 0 bases respectively, with 12 bases between them. CDR3 length equals 15 residues. CDR3 in DNA: TGTGCCAGCAGCGCCGACAGGACCTCCTACAATGAGCAGTTCTTC. Translated, it gives CASSADRTSYNEQFF.

This clone has more than one count but fewer than ten. The rearrangement links TRBV21-1 to TRBJ2-5; the DNA was not used to check the table's D call, TRBD1. TRBV21-1 counts as a pseudogene. CDR3 length: 15 residues. The CDR3 reads CASSLDRGPGETQYF. In nucleotides, the CDR3 is TGTGCCAGCAGCCTTGACAGGGGCCCCGGCGAGACCCAGTACTTC.

CDR3 loop: CASSFGVYGANVLTF. CDR3 nucleotides: TGTGCCAGCAGTTTTGGGGTGTACGGGGCCAACGTCCTGACTTTC. This chain connects TRBV27 to TRBJ2-6; no clear D gene. Trimming left V 3 bases short and J 4 bases short, with 10 bases between. Germline V gene data show CDR1 as MNHEY and CDR2 as SMNVEV (reference sequence). The CDR3 is 15 residues long.

Only a few counts were recorded for this clone. The chain uses TRBV11-3 and TRBJ2-7, with 15 nucleotides matching TRBD2. Germline CDR1 reads SGHNT; CDR2 reads YENEEA. CDR3 length: 18 residues. After removal of 0 bases from V and 4 bases from J, the junction contained 7 bases not matched to a gene. The CDR3 loop is CASSLDIGLAGGPYEQYF. CDR3 coding DNA: TGTGCCAGCAGCTTAGATATTGGACTAGCGGGGGGGCCATACGAGCAGTACTTC.

The rearrangement uses TRBV27 and TRBJ1-4, with TRBD1 identical over 10 bases. The CDR3 is 14 residues long. V shed 6 bases, J shed 7 bases, and the junction held 5 bases outside the gene matches. Germline V gene lookup returns CDR1 MNHEY and CDR2 SMNVEV (reference sequence). CDR3 coding DNA: TGTGCCAGCAGCAGACAGGGGGCGCGTGAAAAACTGTTTTTT. It encodes CASSRQGAREKLFF.

V is TRBV2 and J is TRBJ2-5; 10 bases are a match to TRBD2. This CDR3 is 16 amino acids long. The J segment lost 2 bases and the V segment lost 1 base, leaving 4 bases of the junction unmatched. CDR1 SNHLY and CDR2 FYNNEI come from the germline V gene. CDR3 residues: CASSEGTSGEQETQYF. CDR3 DNA sequence: TGTGCCAGCAGTGAAGGGACTAGCGGAGAACAAGAGACCCAGTACTTC.

V gene TRBV27 combines with J gene TRBJ2-1; 7 bases are a match to TRBD1. From germline, CDR1 is MNHEY and CDR2 SMNVEV (reference sequence). V gave up 3 bases and J gave up 8 bases; unmatched junction bases: 7. The CDR3 contains 14 residues. CDR3 sequence reads: CASSFLGQYDEQFF. The CDR3, as DNA: TGTGCCAGCAGTTTTTTGGGACAGTACGATGAGCAGTTCTTC.

The CDR3 nucleotides read TGTGCCAGCAGCCCCGGGACAGCCTTCTCCTCTGGAAACACCATATATTTT. The encoded protein is CASSPGTAFSSGNTIYF. This chain uses TRBV5-6 with TRBJ1-3; 7 nucleotides align to TRBD1. V lost 4 bases to trimming and J lost 0 bases; unmatched junction nucleotides: 10. The CDR3 is 17 amino acids. CDR1 is SGHDT, CDR2 YYEEEE, per germline.